The rows below give T cell receptor beta chains drawn from one sample of a study of OX40 agonist ivuxolimab in advanced cancers. Sequencing used immunoSEQ multiplex PCR; TCRdb keeps in-frame clones, though not all of them. Counted here are some 40,000 clones, around 92% occurring once; the ten biggest clones make up approximately 15%. Here the sequenced sample was CD4+ or CD8+ T cells sorted from blood, taken in a trial of the OX40 agonist ivuxolimab. Source of these receptors: an adult with an advanced solid tumor such as melanoma, head and neck, liver or kidney cancer. CDR3s include the opening cysteine and the closing phenylalanine or tryptophan. D genes are given only for firm matches. Clone size, where shown, is once, few, many, or a class for clones that have expanded.

CDR3	DNA	length	size	J	D	V
CASSPGETGSPGYTF	TGTGCCAGCAGCCCGGGTGAAACAGGGAGTCCTGGCTACACCTTC	15	NA	TRBJ1-2	NA	TRBV27
CASSGRKGGEQYF	TGTGCCAGCAGCGGGCGGAAAGGAGGCGAGCAGTACTTC	13	NA	TRBJ2-7	NA	TRBV6-5
CATSSGWEQYF	TGTGCCACCAGCAGCGGTTGGGAGCAGTACTTC	11	NA	TRBJ2-7	NA	TRBV15
CASTRRGGREVSNQPQHF	TGTGCCAGCACTAGGCGGGGAGGGAGGGAGGTTTCCAATCAGCCCCAGCATTTT	18	NA	TRBJ1-5	NA	TRBV2
CASSNPPGEGQETQYF	TGTGCCAGCAGCAACCCCCCGGGGGAGGGGCAAGAGACCCAGTACTTC	16	NA	TRBJ2-5	TRBD2	TRBV7-9
CASSGDLAGDTGELFF	TGTGCCAGCAGTGGGGACCTAGCGGGAGACACCGGGGAGCTGTTTTTT	16	NA	TRBJ2-2	TRBD2	TRBV2
CSVAGLAGGPNYNEQFF	TGCAGCGTTGCGGGACTAGCGGGAGGGCCCAACTACAATGAGCAGTTCTTC	17	NA	TRBJ2-1	TRBD2	TRBV29-1
CATSRDPETQYF	TGTGCCACCAGCAGAGATCCCGAGACCCAGTACTTC	12	NA	TRBJ2-5	NA	TRBV15
CASSDELAGMETQYF	TGTGCCAGCAGCGACGAACTAGCGGGGATGGAGACCCAGTACTTC	15	few	TRBJ2-5	TRBD2	TRBV7-7
CASGIGSGNYGYTF	TGTGCCAGCGGGATTGGGTCGGGGAACTATGGCTACACCTTC	14	NA	TRBJ1-2	NA	TRBV6-5
CSVEGMTSGGAYNEQFF	TGCAGCGTTGAAGGCATGACTAGCGGGGGGGCCTACAATGAGCAGTTCTTC	17	NA	TRBJ2-1	TRBD2	TRBV29-1
CASSPGTGKLEPQHF	TGCGCCAGCAGCCCCGGGACAGGGAAGCTGGAGCCCCAGCATTTT	15	NA	TRBJ1-5	TRBD1	TRBV5-1
CASSLDTTNTEAFF	TGTGCCAGCAGCTTGGACACTACGAACACTGAAGCTTTCTTT	14	NA	TRBJ1-1	NA	TRBV5-5
CASSPGGQSENYGYTF	TGTGCCAGCAGTCCAGGGGGGCAGAGTGAAAACTATGGCTACACCTTC	16	NA	TRBJ1-2	TRBD1	TRBV28
CASTKGEDEQYF	TGTGCCAGCACCAAAGGCGAAGACGAGCAGTACTTC	12	NA	TRBJ2-7	NA	TRBV5-6
CASSQEDTSGIGLAYNEQFF	TGTGCCAGCAGCCAAGAAGACACTAGCGGAATTGGGCTTGCATACAATGAGCAGTTCTTC	20	NA	TRBJ2-1	TRBD2	TRBV14
CASSPQGLNTEAFF	TGTGCCAGCAGTCCACAGGGGTTGAACACTGAAGCTTTCTTT	14	NA	TRBJ1-1	TRBD1	TRBV27
CATRQGGGGELFF	TGTGCTACCCGACAGGGTGGAGGCGGGGAGCTGTTTTTT	13	NA	TRBJ2-2	TRBD1	TRBV12-5
CAWRDPQYANQPQHF	TGTGCCTGGAGGGACCCCCAATATGCCAATCAGCCCCAGCATTTT	15	few	TRBJ1-5	NA	TRBV30
CASSVGTGRGTEAFF	TGTGCCAGCAGCGTGGGGACAGGGCGAGGAACTGAAGCTTTCTTT	15	NA	TRBJ1-1	TRBD1	TRBV9
CANIAVGQWGYTF	TGTGCCAATATAGCAGTAGGACAGTGGGGCTACACCTTC	13	NA	TRBJ1-2	NA	TRBV2
CASSELGSSTNYGYTF	TGTGCCAGCAGTGAACTTGGCAGCAGCACGAACTATGGCTACACCTTC	16	NA	TRBJ1-2	NA	TRBV2
CASSLSAGTVDYEQYF	TGTGCCAGCAGTTTATCCGCCGGGACAGTGGATTACGAGCAGTACTTC	16	NA	TRBJ2-7	TRBD1	TRBV27
CVSGASGSSYEQYF	TGTGTCAGCGGTGCTAGCGGGAGCTCCTACGAGCAGTACTTC	14	once	TRBJ2-7	TRBD2	TRBV27
CASGGQVTYAQYF	TGTGCCAGCGGAGGACAGGTTACCTACGCCCAGTACTTC	13	NA	TRBJ2-7	TRBD1	TRBV11-2
CASSPGTGTTGELFF	TGTGCCAGCAGCCCCGGGACAGGGACCACCGGGGAGCTGTTTTTT	15	NA	TRBJ2-2	TRBD1	TRBV6-4
CASSITGGSLNEQFF	TGTGCCAGTAGTATTACCGGCGGGAGTTTAAATGAGCAGTTCTTC	15	NA	TRBJ2-1	TRBD2	TRBV19
CASSDGRGPTGELFF	TGTGCCAGCAGTGACGGCCGGGGCCCGACCGGGGAGCTGTTTTTT	15	NA	TRBJ2-2	NA	TRBV2
CASSLEPAIAKNIQYF	TGTGCCAGCAGCTTAGAACCGGCAATAGCCAAAAACATTCAGTACTTC	16	once	TRBJ2-4	NA	TRBV7-8
CASTPKVGYTF	TGTGCCAGCACCCCGAAGGTTGGCTACACCTTC	11	few	TRBJ1-2	NA	TRBV2
CASSQLQGQGYGYTF	TGTGCCAGCAGCCAACTACAGGGTCAAGGCTATGGCTACACCTTC	15	NA	TRBJ1-2	NA	TRBV14
CASSLPGRGYTF	TGTGCCAGCAGTTTGCCAGGGAGGGGCTACACCTTC	12	NA	TRBJ1-2	NA	TRBV27
CAWSVDTTDTQYF	TGTGCCTGGAGTGTCGACACCACAGATACGCAGTATTTT	13	NA	TRBJ2-3	NA	TRBV30
CASSQSFAASSYEQYF	TGCGCCAGCAGCCAGTCTTTCGCCGCCAGCTCCTACGAGCAGTACTTC	16	NA	TRBJ2-7	NA	TRBV4-1
CASRGTEAFF	TGTGCCAGCAGGGGCACTGAAGCTTTCTTT	10	NA	TRBJ1-1	NA	TRBV2
CASSQEASSTYEQYF	TGTGCCAGCAGCCAAGAGGCTTCCAGTACCTACGAGCAGTACTTC	15	NA	TRBJ2-7	NA	TRBV14
CASLGNEQFF	TGTGCCAGCCTAGGAAATGAGCAGTTCTTC	10	few	TRBJ2-1	NA	TRBV2
CASSLFRSTDTQYF	TGTGCCAGCAGTTTATTCAGGAGCACAGATACGCAGTATTTT	14	once	TRBJ2-3	NA	TRBV27
CASSPILTDPEAFF	TGTGCCAGCAGCCCCATTCTAACGGACCCTGAAGCTTTCTTT	14	NA	TRBJ1-1	NA	TRBV16
CASSPGGGQNTGELFF	TGTGCCAGCAGCCCTGGGGGGGGCCAGAACACCGGGGAGCTGTTTTTT	16	NA	TRBJ2-2	NA	TRBV7-9
CASSERHRAYEQYF	TGTGCCAGCAGTGAACGTCACAGGGCCTACGAGCAGTACTTC	14	NA	TRBJ2-7	NA	TRBV6-1
CASFGSPEAFF	TGTGCCAGTTTTGGGTCTCCTGAAGCTTTCTTT	11	NA	TRBJ1-1	NA	TRBV6-5
CASSPGGTGTGYEQYF	TGTGCCAGCAGCCCCGGGGGGACAGGGACTGGCTACGAGCAGTACTTC	16	NA	TRBJ2-7	TRBD1	TRBV7-9